This TCR beta chain was obtained from a study of early T cells in non-severe SARS-CoV-2 infection. For the study at large: Sequenced material consisted of bulk RNA (from unsorted whole blood), and chains were unpaired.

V lost 9 bases and J lost 0; bases outside the gene matches: 8. The V gene's germline CDR1 is SGHRS and CDR2 YFSETQ. The CDR3 length is 14 residues. Researchers attached unique molecular identifiers to individual cDNA molecules. TCRdb independently ran MiXCR on the 5' RACE reads; one entry per CDR3 protein. In the table there are some 76,000 distinct CDR3 sequences, approximately 13% of which are singletons. Study-wide findings and caveats: Anti-spike CD8 specificities were favored by VDJdb matching, whose results missed private and CD4 specificities.

This clonotype was counted a few times. Its target is unknown. J is TRBJ2-5 and V is TRBV5-1; TRBD2 matches 7 bases. The receptor's source is an adult who was a healthcare worker with PCR-confirmed SARS-CoV-2 infection or an uninfected control (not recorded which). Sample: whole blood. The CDR3 protein is CATRQRGDQETQYF. In DNA, the CDR3 is TGCGCCACCAGACAACGGGGGGACCAAGAGACCCAGTACTTC.